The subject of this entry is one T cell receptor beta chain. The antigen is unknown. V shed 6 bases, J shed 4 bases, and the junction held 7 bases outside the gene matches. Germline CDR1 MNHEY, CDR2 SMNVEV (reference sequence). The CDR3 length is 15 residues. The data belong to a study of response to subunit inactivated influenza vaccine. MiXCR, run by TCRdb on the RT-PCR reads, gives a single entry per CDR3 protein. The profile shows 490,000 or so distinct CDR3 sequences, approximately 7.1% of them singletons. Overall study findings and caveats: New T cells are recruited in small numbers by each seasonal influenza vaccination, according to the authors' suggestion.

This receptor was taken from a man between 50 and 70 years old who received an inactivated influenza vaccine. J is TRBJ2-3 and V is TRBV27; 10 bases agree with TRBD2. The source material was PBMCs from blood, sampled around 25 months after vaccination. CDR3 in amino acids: CASRQAGGPPDTQYF. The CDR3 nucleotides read TGTGCCAGCAGACAAGCGGGAGGGCCCCCAGATACGCAGTATTTT.